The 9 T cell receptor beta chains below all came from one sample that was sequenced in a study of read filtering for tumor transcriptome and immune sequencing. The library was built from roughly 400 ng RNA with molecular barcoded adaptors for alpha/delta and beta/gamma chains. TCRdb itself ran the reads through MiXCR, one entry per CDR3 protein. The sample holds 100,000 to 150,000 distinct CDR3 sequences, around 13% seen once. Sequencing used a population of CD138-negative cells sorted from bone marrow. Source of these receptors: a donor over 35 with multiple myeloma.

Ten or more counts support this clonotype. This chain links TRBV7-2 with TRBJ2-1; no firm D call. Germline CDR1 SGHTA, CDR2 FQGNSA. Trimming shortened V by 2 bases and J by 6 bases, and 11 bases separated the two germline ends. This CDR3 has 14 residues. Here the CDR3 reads CASSLLSHVNEQFF. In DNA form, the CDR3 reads TGTGCCAGCAGCTTATTATCTCACGTCAATGAGCAGTTCTTC.

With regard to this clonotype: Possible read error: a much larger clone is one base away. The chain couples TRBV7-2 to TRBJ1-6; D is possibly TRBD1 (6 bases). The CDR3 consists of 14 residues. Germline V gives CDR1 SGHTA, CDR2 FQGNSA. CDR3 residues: CASSFGTLNSPLRF. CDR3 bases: TGTGCCAGCAGCTTTGGGACATTAAATTCACCCCTCCGCTTT.

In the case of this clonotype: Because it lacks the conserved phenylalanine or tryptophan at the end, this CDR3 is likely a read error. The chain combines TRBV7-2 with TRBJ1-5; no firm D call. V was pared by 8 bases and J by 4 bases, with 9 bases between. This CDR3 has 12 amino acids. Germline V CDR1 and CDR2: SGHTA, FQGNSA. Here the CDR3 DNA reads TGTGCCAGCGCGAATATGAATCAGCCCCAGCATTAT. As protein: CASANMNQPQHY.

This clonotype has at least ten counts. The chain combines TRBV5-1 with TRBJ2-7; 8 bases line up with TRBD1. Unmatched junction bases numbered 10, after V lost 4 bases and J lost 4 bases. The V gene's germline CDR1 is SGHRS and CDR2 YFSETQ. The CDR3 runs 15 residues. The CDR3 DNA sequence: TGCGCCAGCAGCCAGGACAGGGAAAATACTTACGAGCAGTACTTC. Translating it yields CASSQDRENTYEQYF.

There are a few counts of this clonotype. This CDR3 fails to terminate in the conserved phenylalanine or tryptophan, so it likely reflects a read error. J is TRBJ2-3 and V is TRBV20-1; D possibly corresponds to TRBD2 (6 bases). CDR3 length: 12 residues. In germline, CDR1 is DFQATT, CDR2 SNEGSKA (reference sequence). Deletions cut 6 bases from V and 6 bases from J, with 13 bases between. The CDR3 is CSAPAAGDTQYS. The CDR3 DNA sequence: TGCAGTGCCCCGGCCGCGGGGGATACGCAGTATTCT.

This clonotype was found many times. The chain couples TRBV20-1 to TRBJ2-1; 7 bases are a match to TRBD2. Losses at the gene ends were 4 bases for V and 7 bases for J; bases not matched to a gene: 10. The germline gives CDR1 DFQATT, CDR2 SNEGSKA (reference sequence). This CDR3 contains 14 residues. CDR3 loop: CSANKDGRVNEQFF. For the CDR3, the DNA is TGCAGTGCTAATAAAGATGGGAGGGTAAATGAGCAGTTCTTC.

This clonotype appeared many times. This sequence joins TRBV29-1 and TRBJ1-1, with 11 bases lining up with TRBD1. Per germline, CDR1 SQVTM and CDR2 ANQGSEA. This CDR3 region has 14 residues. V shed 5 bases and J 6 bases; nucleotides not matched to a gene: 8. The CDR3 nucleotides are TGCAGCGTTTCTCGGGACAGGGGGTACTCTGAAGCTTTCTTT. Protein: CSVSRDRGYSEAFF.

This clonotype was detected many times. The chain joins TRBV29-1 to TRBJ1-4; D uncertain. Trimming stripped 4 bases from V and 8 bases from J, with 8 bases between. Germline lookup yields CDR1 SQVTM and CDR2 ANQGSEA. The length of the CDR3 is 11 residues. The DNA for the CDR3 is TGCAGCGTTGGCGCTCCCGAAAAACTGTTTTTT. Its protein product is CSVGAPEKLFF. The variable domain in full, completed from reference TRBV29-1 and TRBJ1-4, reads SAVISQKPSRDICQRGTSLTIQCQVDSQVTMMFWYRQQPGQSLTLIATANQGSEATYESGFVIDKFPISRPNLTFSTLTVSNMSPEDSSIYLCSVGAPEKLFFGSGTQLSVL.

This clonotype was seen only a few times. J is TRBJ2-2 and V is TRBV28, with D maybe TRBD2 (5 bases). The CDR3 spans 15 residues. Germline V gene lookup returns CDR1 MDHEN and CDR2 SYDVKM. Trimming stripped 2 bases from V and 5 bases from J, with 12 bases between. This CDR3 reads CASSLPRGGTGELFF. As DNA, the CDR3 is TGTGCCAGCAGTTTACCGCGAGGAGGTACCGGGGAGCTGTTTTTT.